This TCR beta chain is from a study of blood T cell repertoires in COVID-19. Study-wide context: Collection of acute and convalescent COVID-19 samples took place in the United States, Italy and Spain. T cells, B-cell-depleted T cells, or PBMCs supplied cDNA or gDNA.

CDR1 and CDR2 (germline): SGDLS, YYNGEE. The CDR3 runs to 14 residues. V gave up 5 bases and J gave up 16 bases; unmatched junction bases: 14. In the original analysis: Estimated nucleated cell counts came from reference gene primer amplification. Method: immunoSEQ multiplex PCR; TCRdb's copy keeps in-frame clones and lacks some. The DNA gave D and trimming, while V, J and clone size come from that table. The sample carries 100,000 to 120,000 clones, approximately 88% recorded once. The rearrangement links TRBV9 to TRBJ1-6; the match to TRBD1 covers 8 bases. What was sequenced was peripheral blood. The clonotype was recovered from a woman aged 40 to 55 with acute or convalescent COVID-19. The CDR3 nucleotides are TGTGCCAGCAGTCAAAACACACAGGGGGGCAGACTCCACTTT. Translated: CASSQNTQGGRLHF.